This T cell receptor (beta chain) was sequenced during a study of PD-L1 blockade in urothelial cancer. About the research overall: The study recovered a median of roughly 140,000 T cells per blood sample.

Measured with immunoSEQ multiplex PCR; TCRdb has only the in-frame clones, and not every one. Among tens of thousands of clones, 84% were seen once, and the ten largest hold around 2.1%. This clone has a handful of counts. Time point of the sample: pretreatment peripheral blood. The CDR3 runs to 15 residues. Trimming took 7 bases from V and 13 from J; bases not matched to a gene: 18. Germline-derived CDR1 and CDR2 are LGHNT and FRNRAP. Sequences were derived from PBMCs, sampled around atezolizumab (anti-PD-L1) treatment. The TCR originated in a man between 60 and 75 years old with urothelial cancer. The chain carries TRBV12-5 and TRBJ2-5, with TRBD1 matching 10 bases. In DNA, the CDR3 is TGTGCTAGTGTCCCGGGACAGGGGTCCTTCGGGACTCGGTACTTC. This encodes CASVPGQGSFGTRYF.